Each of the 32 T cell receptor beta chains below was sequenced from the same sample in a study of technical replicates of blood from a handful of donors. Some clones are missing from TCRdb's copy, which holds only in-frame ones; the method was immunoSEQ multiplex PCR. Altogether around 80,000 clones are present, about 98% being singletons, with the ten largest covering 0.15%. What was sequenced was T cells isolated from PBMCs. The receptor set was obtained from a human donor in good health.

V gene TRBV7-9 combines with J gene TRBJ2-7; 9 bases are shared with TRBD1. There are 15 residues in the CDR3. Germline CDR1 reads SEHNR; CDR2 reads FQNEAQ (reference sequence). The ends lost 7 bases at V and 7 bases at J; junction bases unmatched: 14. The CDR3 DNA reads TGTGCCAGCATCGGACAGGGGCCCGTCCCCCGAGAGCAGTACTTC. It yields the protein CASIGQGPVPREQYF.

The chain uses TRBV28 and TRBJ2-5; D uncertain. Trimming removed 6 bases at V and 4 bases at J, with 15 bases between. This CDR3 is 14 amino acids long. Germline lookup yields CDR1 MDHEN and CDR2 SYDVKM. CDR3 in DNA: TGTGCCAGCAGCAACCCGTCCGCGCCAGAGACCCAGTACTTC. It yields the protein CASSNPSAPETQYF.

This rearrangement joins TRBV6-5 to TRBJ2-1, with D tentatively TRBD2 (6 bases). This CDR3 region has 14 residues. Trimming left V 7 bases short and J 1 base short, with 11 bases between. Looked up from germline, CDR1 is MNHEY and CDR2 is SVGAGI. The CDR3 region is CASMEAGSYNEQFF. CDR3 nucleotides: TGTGCCAGCATGGAGGCGGGATCCTACAATGAGCAGTTCTTC.

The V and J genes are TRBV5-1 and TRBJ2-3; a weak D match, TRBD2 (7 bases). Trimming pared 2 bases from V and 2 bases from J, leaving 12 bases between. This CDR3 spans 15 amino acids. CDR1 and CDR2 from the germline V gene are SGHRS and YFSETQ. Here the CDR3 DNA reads TGCGCCAGCAGCTTAGGGGGGGAGATCACAGATACGCAGTATTTT. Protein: CASSLGGEITDTQYF.

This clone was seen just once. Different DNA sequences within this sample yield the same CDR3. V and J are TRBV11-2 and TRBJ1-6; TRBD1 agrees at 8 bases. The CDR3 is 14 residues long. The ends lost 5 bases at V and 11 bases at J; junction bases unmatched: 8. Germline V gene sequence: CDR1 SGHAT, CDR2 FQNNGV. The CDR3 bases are TGTGCCAGCAGCGCGGGACAGGTTACAACACCCCTCCACTTT. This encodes CASSAGQVTTPLHF.

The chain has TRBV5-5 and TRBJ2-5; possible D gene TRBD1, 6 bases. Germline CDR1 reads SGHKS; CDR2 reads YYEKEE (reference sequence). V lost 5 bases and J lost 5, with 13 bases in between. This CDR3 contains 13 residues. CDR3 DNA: TGTGCCAGCAGACCAGGGGATACGGAGACCCAGTACTTC. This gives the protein CASRPGDTETQYF.

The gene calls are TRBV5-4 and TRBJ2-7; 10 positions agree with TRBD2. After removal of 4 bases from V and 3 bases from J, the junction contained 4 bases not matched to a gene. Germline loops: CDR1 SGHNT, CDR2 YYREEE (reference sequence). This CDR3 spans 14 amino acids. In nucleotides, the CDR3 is TGTGCCAGCAGCAGGGCTAGCGGGAGCTACGAGCAGTACTTC. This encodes CASSRASGSYEQYF.

For the CDR3, the DNA is TGCGCCAGCAGCCCATACCTACAGGGGCCTACGGCTCAAGAGACCCAGTACTTC. It codes for CASSPYLQGPTAQETQYF. The J gene is TRBJ2-5, the V gene TRBV5-1; 7 bases map to TRBD1. V lost 4 bases, J lost 2 bases, and 17 bases stayed unmatched. Germline loops: CDR1 SGHRS, CDR2 YFSETQ. This CDR3 is built from 18 residues.

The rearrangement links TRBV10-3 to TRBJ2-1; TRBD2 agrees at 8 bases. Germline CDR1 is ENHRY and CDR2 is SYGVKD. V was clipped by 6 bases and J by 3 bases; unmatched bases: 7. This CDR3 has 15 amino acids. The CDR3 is CAIRKERESYNEQFF. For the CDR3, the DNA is TGTGCCATCAGAAAAGAGCGGGAGAGCTACAATGAGCAGTTCTTC.

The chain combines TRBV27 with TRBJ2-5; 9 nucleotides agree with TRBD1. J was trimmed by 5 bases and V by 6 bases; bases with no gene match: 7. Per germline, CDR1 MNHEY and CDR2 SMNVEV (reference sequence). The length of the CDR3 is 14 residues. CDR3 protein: CASSSTGTGETQYF. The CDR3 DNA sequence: TGTGCCAGCAGCTCGACCGGGACAGGGGAGACCCAGTACTTC.

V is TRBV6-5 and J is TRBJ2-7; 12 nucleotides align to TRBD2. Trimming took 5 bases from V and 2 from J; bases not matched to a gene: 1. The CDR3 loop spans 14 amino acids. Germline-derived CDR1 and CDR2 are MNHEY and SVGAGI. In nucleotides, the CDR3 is TGTGCCAGCAGTCGGACTAGCGGGACCTACGAGCAGTACTTC. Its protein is CASSRTSGTYEQYF.

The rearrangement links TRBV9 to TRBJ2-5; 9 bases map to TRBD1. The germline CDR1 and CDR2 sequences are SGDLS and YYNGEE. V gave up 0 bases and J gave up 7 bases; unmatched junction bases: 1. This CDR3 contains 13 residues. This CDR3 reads CASSVGQGGTQYF. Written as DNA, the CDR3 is TGTGCCAGCAGCGTAGGACAGGGGGGGACCCAGTACTTC.

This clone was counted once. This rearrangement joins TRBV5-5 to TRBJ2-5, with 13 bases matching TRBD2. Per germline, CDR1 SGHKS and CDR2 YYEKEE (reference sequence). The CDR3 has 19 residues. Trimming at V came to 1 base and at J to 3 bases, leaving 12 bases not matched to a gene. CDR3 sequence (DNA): TGTGCCAGCAGCTTGACCCGACTAGCGGGGGGCTTTATCAAAGAGACCCAGTACTTC. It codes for CASSLTRLAGGFIKETQYF.

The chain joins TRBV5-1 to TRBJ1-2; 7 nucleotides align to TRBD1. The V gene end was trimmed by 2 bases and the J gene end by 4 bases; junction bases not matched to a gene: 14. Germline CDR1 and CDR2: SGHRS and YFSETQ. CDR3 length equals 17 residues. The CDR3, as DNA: TGCGCCAGCAGCTTAGCGGTAACGGGACAGCCCCCCTATGGCTACACCTTC. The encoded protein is CASSLAVTGQPPYGYTF.

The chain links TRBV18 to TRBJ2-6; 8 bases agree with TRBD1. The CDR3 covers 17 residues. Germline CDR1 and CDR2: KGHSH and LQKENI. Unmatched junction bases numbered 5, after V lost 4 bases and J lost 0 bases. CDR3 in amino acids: CASSRGQARSGANVLTF. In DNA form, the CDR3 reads TGTGCCAGCTCACGGGGACAGGCCCGCTCTGGGGCCAACGTCCTGACTTTC.

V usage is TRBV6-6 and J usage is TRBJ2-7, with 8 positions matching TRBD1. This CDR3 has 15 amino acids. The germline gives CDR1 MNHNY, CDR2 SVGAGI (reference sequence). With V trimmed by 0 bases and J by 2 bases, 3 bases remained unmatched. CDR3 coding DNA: TGTGCCAGCAGTTACTCCGGACAGGGACCCTACGAGCAGTACTTC. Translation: CASSYSGQGPYEQYF.

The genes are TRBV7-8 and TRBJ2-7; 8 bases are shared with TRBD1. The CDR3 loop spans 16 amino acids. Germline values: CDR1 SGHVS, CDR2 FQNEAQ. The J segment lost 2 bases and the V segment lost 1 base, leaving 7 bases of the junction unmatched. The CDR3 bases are TGTGCCAGCAGCTTAGGCGGGACAGGTGCGACCTACGAGCAGTACTTC. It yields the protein CASSLGGTGATYEQYF. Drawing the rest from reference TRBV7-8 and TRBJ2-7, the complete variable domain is GAGVSQSPRYKVAKRGQDVALRCDPISGHVSLFWYQQALGQGPEFLTYFQNEAQLDKSGLPSDRFFAERPEGSVSTLKIQRTQQEDSAVYLCASSLGGTGATYEQYFGPGTRLTVT.

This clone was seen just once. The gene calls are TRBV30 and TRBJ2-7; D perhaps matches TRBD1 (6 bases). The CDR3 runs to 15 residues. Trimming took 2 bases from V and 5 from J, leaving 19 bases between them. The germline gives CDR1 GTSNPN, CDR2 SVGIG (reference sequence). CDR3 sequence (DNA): TGTGCCTGGAGTCCCCCTCAACAGGGCGCGCACGAGCAGTACTTC. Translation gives CAWSPPQQGAHEQYF. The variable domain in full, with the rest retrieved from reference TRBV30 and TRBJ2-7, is SQTIHQWPATLVQPVGSPLSLECTVEGTSNPNLYWYRQAAGRGLQLLFYSVGIGQISSEVPQNLSASRPQDRQFILSSKKLLLSDSGFYLCAWSPPQQGAHEQYFGPGTRLTVT.

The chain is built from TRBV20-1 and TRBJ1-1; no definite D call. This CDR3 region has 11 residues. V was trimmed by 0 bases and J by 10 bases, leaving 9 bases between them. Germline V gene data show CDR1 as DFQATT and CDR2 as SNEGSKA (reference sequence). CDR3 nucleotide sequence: TGCAGTGCTAGAGAAGACTTATTAGCTTTCTTT. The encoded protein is CSAREDLLAFF.

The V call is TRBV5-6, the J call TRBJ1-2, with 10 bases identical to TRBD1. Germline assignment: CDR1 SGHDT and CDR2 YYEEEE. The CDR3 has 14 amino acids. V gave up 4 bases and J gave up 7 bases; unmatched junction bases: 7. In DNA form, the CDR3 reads TGTGCCAGCAGCCAAGGGACAGGGGTTGGTGGCTACACCTTC. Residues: CASSQGTGVGGYTF.

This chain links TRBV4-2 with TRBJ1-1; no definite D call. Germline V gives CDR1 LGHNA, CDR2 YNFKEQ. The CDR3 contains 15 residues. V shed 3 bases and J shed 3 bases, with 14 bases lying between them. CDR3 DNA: TGTGCCAGCAGCCAGAGGGCCGGCGAGGACACTGAAGCTTTCTTT. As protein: CASSQRAGEDTEAFF.

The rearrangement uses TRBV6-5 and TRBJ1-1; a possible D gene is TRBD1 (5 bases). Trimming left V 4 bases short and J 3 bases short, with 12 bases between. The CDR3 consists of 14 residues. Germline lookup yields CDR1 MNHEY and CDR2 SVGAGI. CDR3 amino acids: CASSFDRSDTEAFF. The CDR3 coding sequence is TGTGCCAGCAGTTTCGACAGAAGTGACACTGAAGCTTTCTTT.

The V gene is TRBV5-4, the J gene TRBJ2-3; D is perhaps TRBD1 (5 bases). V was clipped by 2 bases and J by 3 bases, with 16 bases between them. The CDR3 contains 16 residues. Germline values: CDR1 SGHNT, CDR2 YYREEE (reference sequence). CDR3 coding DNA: TGTGCCAGCAGCTTAGGGGTAAGGGAACAGACAGATACGCAGTATTTT. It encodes CASSLGVREQTDTQYF. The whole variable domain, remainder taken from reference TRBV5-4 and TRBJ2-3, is ETGVTQSPTHLIKTRGQQVTLRCSSQSGHNTVSWYQQALGQGPQFIFQYYREEENGRGNFPPRFSGLQFPNYSSELNVNALELDDSALYLCASSLGVREQTDTQYFGPGTRLTVL.

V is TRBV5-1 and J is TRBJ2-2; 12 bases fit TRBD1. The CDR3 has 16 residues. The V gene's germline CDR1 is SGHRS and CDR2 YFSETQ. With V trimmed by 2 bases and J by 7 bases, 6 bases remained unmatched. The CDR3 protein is CASSFSGTGGFGELFF. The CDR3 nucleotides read TGCGCCAGCAGCTTCTCCGGGACAGGGGGCTTCGGGGAGCTGTTTTTT.

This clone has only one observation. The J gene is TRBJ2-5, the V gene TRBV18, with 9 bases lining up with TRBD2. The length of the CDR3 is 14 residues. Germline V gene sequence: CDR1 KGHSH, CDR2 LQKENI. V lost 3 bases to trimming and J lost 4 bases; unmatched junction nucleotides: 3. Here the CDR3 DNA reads TGTGCCAGCTCACCCACTAGCGGGTTAGAGACCCAGTACTTC. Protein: CASSPTSGLETQYF.

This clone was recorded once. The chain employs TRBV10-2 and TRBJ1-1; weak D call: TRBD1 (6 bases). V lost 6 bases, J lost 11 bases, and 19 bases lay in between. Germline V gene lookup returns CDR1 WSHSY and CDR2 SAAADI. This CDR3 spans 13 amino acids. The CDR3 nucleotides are TGCGCCAGCAGCACCGACAGGATCTCACTCGCTTTCTTT. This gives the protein CASSTDRISLAFF.

CDR3 nucleotides: TGCAGCGTTGCGGGACTCGTTATATCTGGGGCCAACGTCCTGACTTTC. It specifies CSVAGLVISGANVLTF. The chain recombines TRBV29-1 with TRBJ2-6, with D tentatively TRBD2 (6 bases). This CDR3 is built from 16 residues. V lost 4 bases, J lost 1 base, and 14 bases lay in between. Germline CDR1 SQVTM, CDR2 ANQGSEA.

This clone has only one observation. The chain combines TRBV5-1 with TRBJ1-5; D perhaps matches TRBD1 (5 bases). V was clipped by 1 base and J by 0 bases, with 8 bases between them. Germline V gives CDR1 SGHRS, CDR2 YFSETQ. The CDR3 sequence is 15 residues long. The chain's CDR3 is CASSLLGDSNQPQHF. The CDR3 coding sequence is TGCGCCAGCAGCTTGTTAGGGGATAGCAATCAGCCCCAGCATTTT.

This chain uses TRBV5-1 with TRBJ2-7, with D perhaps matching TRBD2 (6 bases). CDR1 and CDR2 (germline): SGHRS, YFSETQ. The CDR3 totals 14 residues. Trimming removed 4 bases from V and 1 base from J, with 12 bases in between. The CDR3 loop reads CASSVGTGSYEQYF. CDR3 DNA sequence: TGCGCCAGCAGCGTAGGGACTGGGTCCTACGAGCAGTACTTC.

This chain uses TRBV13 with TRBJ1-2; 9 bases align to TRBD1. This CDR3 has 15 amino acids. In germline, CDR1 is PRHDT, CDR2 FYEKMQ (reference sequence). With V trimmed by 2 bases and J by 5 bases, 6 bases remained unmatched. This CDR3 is CASSLYRGQAYGYTF. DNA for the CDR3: TGTGCCAGCAGCTTATACAGGGGGCAAGCTTATGGCTACACCTTC.

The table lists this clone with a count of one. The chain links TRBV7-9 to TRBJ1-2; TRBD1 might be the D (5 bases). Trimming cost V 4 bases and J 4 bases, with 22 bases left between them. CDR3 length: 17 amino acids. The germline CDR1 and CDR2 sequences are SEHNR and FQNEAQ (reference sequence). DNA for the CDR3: TGTGCCAGCAGCTCTCCAATTGGCAGGGCGGACGCCTATGGCTACACCTTC. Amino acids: CASSSPIGRADAYGYTF. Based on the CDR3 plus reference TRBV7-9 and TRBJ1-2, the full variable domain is DTGVSQNPRHKITKRGQNVTFRCDPISEHNRLYWYRQTLGQGPEFLTYFQNEAQLEKSRLLSDRFSAERPKGSFSTLEIQRTEQGDSAMYLCASSSPIGRADAYGYTFGSGTRLTVV.

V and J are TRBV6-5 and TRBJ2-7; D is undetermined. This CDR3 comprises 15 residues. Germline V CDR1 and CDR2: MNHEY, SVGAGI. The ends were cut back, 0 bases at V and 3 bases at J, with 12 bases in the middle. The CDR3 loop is CASSYSPLPRYEQYF. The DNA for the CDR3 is TGTGCCAGCAGTTACTCCCCCCTCCCCCGCTACGAGCAGTACTTC.